This T cell receptor beta chain was observed in a study of OX40 agonist ivuxolimab in advanced cancers. Profiling relied on immunoSEQ multiplex PCR, and the TCRdb table lists in-frame clones only, not all of them. Found here are 8,500 to 10,000 clones, approximately 68% of them singletons; the top ten hold 42%. Study conclusions and caveats: Clonal expansion was seen in CD4+ and CD8+ blood T cells by week 6 at 0.1 to 3.0 mg/kg. Nonresponders, in some cases, also had low normalized T-cell clonal expansion.

Baseline, cycle 4 day 1, and cycle 7 day 1 were the blood sampling points. This clone was picked up one time. Its matching antigen is unknown. The CDR3 totals 14 residues. From germline, CDR1 is SQVTM and CDR2 ANQGSEA. V gave up 6 bases and J gave up 2 bases, with 17 bases separating them. The chain has TRBV29-1 and TRBJ2-7, with D tentatively TRBD1 or TRBD2 (5 bases each). The source material was CD4+ or CD8+ T cells sorted from blood, sampled in a trial of the OX40 agonist ivuxolimab. The TCR sequence derives from an adult with an advanced solid tumor such as melanoma, head and neck, liver or kidney cancer. The CDR3 nucleotides read TGCAGCGTGCAGCCCGGGACCGAGACCTACGAGCAGTACTTC. Residues: CSVQPGTETYEQYF.